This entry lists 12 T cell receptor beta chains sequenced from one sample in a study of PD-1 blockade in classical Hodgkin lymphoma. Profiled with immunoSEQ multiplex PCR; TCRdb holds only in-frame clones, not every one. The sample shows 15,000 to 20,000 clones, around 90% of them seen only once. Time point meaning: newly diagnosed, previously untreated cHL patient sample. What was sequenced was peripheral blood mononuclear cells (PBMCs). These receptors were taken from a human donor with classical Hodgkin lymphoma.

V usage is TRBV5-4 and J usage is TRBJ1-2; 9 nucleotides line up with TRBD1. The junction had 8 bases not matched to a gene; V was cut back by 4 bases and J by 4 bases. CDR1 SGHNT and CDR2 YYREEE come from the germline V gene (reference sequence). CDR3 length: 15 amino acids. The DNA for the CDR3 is TGTGCCAGCAGCACCCTACAGGGGGCGGGCTATGGCTACACCTTC. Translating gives CASSTLQGAGYGYTF.

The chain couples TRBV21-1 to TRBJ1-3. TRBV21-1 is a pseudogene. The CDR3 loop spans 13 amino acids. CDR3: CASVDLSVNTIYF. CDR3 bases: TGTGCCAGCGTAGACTTGTCCGTAAACACCATATATTTT.

The DNA for the CDR3 is TGTGCCAGCAGCTTAGGAGCGGGAAAGTACAATGAGCAGTTCTTC. The encoded protein is CASSLGAGKYNEQFF. The rearrangement joins TRBV11-1 to TRBJ2-1, with 7 nucleotides matching TRBD2. This CDR3 comprises 15 residues. The ends lost 1 base at V and 4 bases at J; junction bases unmatched: 4. CDR1 is SGHAT, CDR2 FQDESV, per germline (reference sequence).

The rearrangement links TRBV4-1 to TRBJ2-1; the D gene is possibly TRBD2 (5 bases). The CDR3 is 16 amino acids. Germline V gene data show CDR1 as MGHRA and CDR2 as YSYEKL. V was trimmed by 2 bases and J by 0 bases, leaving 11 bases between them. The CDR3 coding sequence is TGCGCCAGCAGCCAACGGACGGGGAGCTCCTACAATGAGCAGTTCTTC. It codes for CASSQRTGSSYNEQFF.

CDR3 DNA sequence: TGTGCCAGCTCACCACCGATGACCCTTCTCTACAATGAGCAGTTCTTC. Its translation is CASSPPMTLLYNEQFF. The V and J genes are TRBV18 and TRBJ2-1; D not resolved. The V and J ends lost 0 bases and 3 bases respectively, with 12 bases between them. The CDR3 is 16 amino acids. Germline-derived CDR1 and CDR2 are KGHSH and LQKENI.

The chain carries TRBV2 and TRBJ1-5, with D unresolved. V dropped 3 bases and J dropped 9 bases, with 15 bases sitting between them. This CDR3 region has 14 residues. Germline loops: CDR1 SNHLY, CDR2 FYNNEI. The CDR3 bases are TGTGCCAGCAGTGACCGGACGGCCAGAGGGCCCCAGCATTTT. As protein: CASSDRTARGPQHF.

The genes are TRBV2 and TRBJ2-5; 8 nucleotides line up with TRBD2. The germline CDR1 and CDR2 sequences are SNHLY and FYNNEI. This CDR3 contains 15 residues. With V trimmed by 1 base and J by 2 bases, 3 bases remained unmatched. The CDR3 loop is CASSEGGRLQETQYF. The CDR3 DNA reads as TGTGCCAGCAGTGAAGGCGGGAGGCTTCAAGAGACCCAGTACTTC.

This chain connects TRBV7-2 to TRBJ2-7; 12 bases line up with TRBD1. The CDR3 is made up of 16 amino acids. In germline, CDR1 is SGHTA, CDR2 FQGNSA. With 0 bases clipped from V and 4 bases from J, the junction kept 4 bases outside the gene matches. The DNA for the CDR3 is TGTGCCAGCAGCTTAGCGGGGACAGGGGGCGGGTACGAGCAGTACTTC. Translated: CASSLAGTGGGYEQYF.

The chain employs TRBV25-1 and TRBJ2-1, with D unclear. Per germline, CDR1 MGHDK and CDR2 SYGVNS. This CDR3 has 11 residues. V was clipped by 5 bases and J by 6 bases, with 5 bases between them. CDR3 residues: CASSSPNEQFF. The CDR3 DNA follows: TGTGCCAGCAGTTCGCCCAATGAGCAGTTCTTC.

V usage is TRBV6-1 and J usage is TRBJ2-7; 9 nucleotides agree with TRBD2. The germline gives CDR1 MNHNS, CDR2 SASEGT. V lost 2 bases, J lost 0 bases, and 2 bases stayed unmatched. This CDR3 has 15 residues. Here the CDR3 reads CASSELAGSSYEQYF. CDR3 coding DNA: TGTGCCAGCAGTGAACTAGCGGGGAGCTCCTACGAGCAGTACTTC.

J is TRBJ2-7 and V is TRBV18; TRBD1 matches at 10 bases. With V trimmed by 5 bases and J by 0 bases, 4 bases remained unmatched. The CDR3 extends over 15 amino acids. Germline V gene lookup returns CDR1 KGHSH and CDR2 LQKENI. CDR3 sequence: CASSTGQGNSYEQYF. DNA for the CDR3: TGTGCCAGCTCAACGGGACAGGGGAACTCCTACGAGCAGTACTTC.

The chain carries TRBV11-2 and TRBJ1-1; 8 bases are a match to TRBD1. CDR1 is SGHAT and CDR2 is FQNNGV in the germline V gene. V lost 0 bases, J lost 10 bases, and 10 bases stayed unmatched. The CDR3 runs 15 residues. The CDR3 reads CASSLDWAGGLRAFF. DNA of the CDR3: TGTGCCAGCAGCTTAGATTGGGCAGGGGGCTTGAGAGCTTTCTTT. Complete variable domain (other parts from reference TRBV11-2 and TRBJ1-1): EAGVAQSPRYKIIEKRQSVAFWCNPISGHATLYWYQQILGQGPKLLIQFQNNGVVDDSQLPKDRFSAERLKGVDSTLKIQPAKLEDSAVYLCASSLDWAGGLRAFFGQGTRLTVV.